The source of this T cell receptor (beta chain) is a study of T-cell reconstitution after alpha-beta-depleted transplantation in children. Unique molecular identifiers were used to barcode this TCRbeta library. MiXCR, run by TCRdb on the PCR reads, gives a single entry per CDR3 protein. The data show about 270,000 distinct CDR3 sequences, approximately 9.6% seen once. Germline CDR1 and CDR2: LGHDT and YNNKEL (reference sequence). The CDR3 has 14 residues. V shed 4 bases and J shed 4 bases, with 14 bases lying between them. V usage is TRBV3-1 and J usage is TRBJ2-7; tentatively, D is TRBD1 (5 bases). The sample in question was PBMCs from the stem cell graft donor, obtained from the stem cell graft. The origin of this receptor is a human donor who donated a stem cell graft to a child with SCID. Written as DNA, the CDR3 is TGTGCCAGCAGCCCCCAGTGGGGCCAATACGAGCAGTACTTC. Protein: CASSPQWGQYEQYF.